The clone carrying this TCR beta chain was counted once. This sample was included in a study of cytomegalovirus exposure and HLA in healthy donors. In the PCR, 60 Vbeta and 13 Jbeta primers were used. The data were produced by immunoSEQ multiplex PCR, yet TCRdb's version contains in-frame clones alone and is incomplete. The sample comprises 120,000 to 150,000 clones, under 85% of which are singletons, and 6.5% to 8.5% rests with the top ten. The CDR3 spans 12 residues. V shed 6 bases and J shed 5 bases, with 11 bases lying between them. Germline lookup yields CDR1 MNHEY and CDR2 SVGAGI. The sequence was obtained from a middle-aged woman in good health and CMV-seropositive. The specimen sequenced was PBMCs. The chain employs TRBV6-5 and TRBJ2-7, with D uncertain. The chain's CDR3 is CASRNTIDEQYF. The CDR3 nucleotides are TGTGCCAGCAGGAACACAATCGACGAGCAGTACTTC.